This paragraph covers one T cell receptor (beta chain) sequence. Its antigen is as yet unknown. This entry comes from a study of CD8+ T cells in alopecia areata. Study-level background: The SALT score measured affected scalp surface percentage in treated patients.

Regarding the study as a whole: Scalp and blood samples kept many expanded lesional clones throughout tofacitinib. There were also resident alphabeta T cells of normal skin sequenced in scalp samples.

The treatment is: oral pan-JAK inhibitor, 5-10 mg twice daily. Sampling of alopecia areata patients yielded lesional scalp punch biopsies as well as peripheral blood. As the sequencing template, cDNA was produced by extracting RNA and reverse transcribing it. Sequencing used immunoSEQ multiplex PCR; TCRdb keeps in-frame clones, though not all of them. In the table there are around 200,000 clones, 58% of which are singletons. Sequencing was performed on CD8+ T cells sorted from blood, taken at week 24, from a patient treated with tofacitinib. The sequence derives from a human donor with alopecia areata.

The CDR3 coding sequence is TGTGCCAGCAGCGCCAACGAGAGGGTAGGGGAAAAACTGTTTTTT. Residues: CASSANERVGEKLFF. V gene TRBV9 combines with J gene TRBJ1-4; D unresolved. Trimming shortened V by 3 bases and J by 8 bases, and 17 bases separated the two germline ends. The CDR3 consists of 15 residues. Per germline, CDR1 SGDLS and CDR2 YYNGEE.